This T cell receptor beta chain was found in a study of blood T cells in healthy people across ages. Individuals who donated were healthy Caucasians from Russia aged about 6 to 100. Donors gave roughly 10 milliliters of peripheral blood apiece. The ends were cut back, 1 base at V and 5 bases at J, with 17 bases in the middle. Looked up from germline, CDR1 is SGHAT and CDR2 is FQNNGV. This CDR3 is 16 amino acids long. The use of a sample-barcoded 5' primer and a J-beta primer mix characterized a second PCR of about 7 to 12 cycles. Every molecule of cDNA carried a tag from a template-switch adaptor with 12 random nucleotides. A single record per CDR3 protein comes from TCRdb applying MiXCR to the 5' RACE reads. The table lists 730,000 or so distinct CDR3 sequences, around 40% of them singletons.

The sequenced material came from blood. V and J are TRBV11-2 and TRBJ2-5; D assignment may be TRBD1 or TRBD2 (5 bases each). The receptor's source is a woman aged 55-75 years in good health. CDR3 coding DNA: TGTGCCAGCAGCTTAGGAGGGACGGGACCAGGGGAGACCCAGTACTTC. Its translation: CASSLGGTGPGETQYF.